The clone carrying this TCR beta chain was observed once. The antigen is not known. V shed 5 bases, J shed 2 bases, and the junction held 7 bases outside the gene matches. The CDR3 extends over 15 amino acids. Germline values: CDR1 SGHTA, CDR2 FQGTGA. This sample is drawn from a study of OX40 agonist ivuxolimab in advanced cancers. Notes on the study in general: Average numbers of expanded clones were greater in CD8+ T cells than in CD4+. CD4+ and CD8+ T cells in blood underwent clonal expansion by week 6 at 0.1 to 3.0 mg/kg.

The protocol was immunoSEQ multiplex PCR, while the TCRdb copy is restricted to in-frame clones and leaves out a portion. The sample holds about 100,000 clones; more than 95% are singletons and the top ten take around 2%. V and J are TRBV7-3 and TRBJ2-3; 7 positions match TRBD2. This clonotype originated in an adult with an advanced solid tumor such as melanoma, head and neck, liver or kidney cancer. Sample: CD4+ or CD8+ T cells sorted from blood, taken in a trial of the OX40 agonist ivuxolimab. The CDR3 loop is CASSNSGTNTDTQYF. The CDR3 nucleotides read TGTGCCAGCAGCAATTCCGGGACTAACACAGATACGCAGTATTTT.